The rows below give T cell receptor beta chains drawn from one sample of a study of beta chain features in type 1 diabetes. Generated by immunoSEQ multiplex PCR, the TCRdb table keeps only in-frame clones and is missing some. The sample yields some 330,000 clones, 9.5% to 11% seen once. The sample was naive CD4+ T cells from blood. Every receptor here comes from a woman aged 25 to 39 in good health. Each CDR3 is given with its conserved first and last residue. Fields, in order: J gene, V gene, clone size, D gene, CDR3 DNA, CDR3 protein. A D gene is named only where the DNA matches it firmly. Size is omitted from some rows. Given values are once, few, many or a class for expanded clones.

TRBJ1-1,TRBV29-1,few,TRBD1,TGCAGCGTTGAAGTTCGAAGGACAGGGCCCATTGAAGCTTTCTTT,CSVEVRRTGPIEAFF
TRBJ1-4,TRBV29-1,few,TRBD1,TGCAGCGTGCCGGGACAGGGTGGTGAAAAACTGTTTTTT,CSVPGQGGEKLFF
TRBJ2-3,TRBV5-1,few,TRBD1,TGCGCCAGCAGCGAAGCCGGGACAGTCATCACAGATACGCAGTATTTT,CASSEAGTVITDTQYF
TRBJ2-7,TRBV7-9,few,TRBD1,TGTGCCAGCAGCCATTGGACAGGCGGGTTAGAGCAGTACTTC,CASSHWTGGLEQYF
TRBJ1-1,TRBV28,few,NA,TGTGCCAGCAGTTTGGGGGCCACTGAAGCTTTCTTT,CASSLGATEAFF
TRBJ2-5,TRBV14,few,NA,TGTGCCAGCAGCCAGACTAGTTTACGGGAGACCCAGTACTTC,CASSQTSLRETQYF
TRBJ2-1,TRBV6-1,few,NA,TGTGCCAGCAGTGAACGGGGGTCCCAGTTCTTC,CASSERGSQFF
TRBJ2-6,TRBV9,NA,TRBD2,TGTGCCAGCAGCGTGGGGGGGGCTGGGGCCAACGTCCTGACTTTC,CASSVGGAGANVLTF
TRBJ1-1,TRBV2,NA,TRBD1,TGTGCCGGAAGACAGGGCCACACTGAAGCTTTCTTT,CAGRQGHTEAFF
TRBJ1-1,TRBV14,NA,TRBD1,TGTGCCAGCAGCCAGGACAGGCCATGGGACACTGAAGCTTTCTTT,CASSQDRPWDTEAFF
TRBJ2-1,TRBV15,few,TRBD2,TGTGCCACCAGCAGGGGACTAGCGGGAGTAGTTGAGCAGTTCTTC,CATSRGLAGVVEQFF
TRBJ1-2,TRBV19,NA,NA,TGTGCCAGTACCGACACGGTCCCAGGTGGCTACACCTTC,CASTDTVPGGYTF
TRBJ2-7,TRBV27,few,NA,TGTGCCAGCAGTTTGCGACAGGACCAATACGAGCAGTACTTC,CASSLRQDQYEQYF
TRBJ2-5,TRBV30,NA,TRBD2,TGTGCCTGGACTAGCGGCCATCAAGAGACCCAGTACTTC,CAWTSGHQETQYF
TRBJ2-7,TRBV9,NA,TRBD1,TGTGCCAGCAGCGTAGTGGGACAGGGCAACCACGAGCAGTACTTC,CASSVVGQGNHEQYF
TRBJ2-3,TRBV25-1,few,NA,TGTGCCAGCAGTGAATTCGGCACAGGCAGGGATACGCAGTATTTT,CASSEFGTGRDTQYF
TRBJ2-1,TRBV7-2,NA,TRBD2,TGTGCCAGCAGCTTAGATCCGGGACTAAGGATTGAGCAGTTCTTC,CASSLDPGLRIEQFF
TRBJ2-1,TRBV5-1,few,NA,TGCGCCAGCAGCTTTTCCTCGCGCGATGAGCAGTTCTTC,CASSFSSRDEQFF
TRBJ2-7,TRBV28,NA,NA,TGTGCCAGCAGTTTTTCGGGTAGCCGGAACTACGAGCAGTACTTC,CASSFSGSRNYEQYF
TRBJ1-3,TRBV18,NA,NA,TGTGCCAGCTCACCAGCGACAGGTCCTGGAAACACCATATATTTT,CASSPATGPGNTIYF
TRBJ2-2,TRBV7-2,NA,NA,TGTGCCAGCAGCAGAGGTTACACCGGGGAGCTGTTTTTT,CASSRGYTGELFF
TRBJ1-2,TRBV7-9,few,NA,TGTGCCAGCAGCTTTGGGCAGAGCTATGGCTACACCTTC,CASSFGQSYGYTF
TRBJ2-7,TRBV2,NA,NA,TGTGCCAGCAGTGAACAGGGGAGCTCCTACGAGCAGTACTTC,CASSEQGSSYEQYF